These 14 T cell receptor beta chains were sequenced from one sample in a study of T cell responses to AZD1222 COVID-19 vaccine. The data were produced by immunoSEQ multiplex PCR, yet TCRdb's version contains in-frame clones alone and is incomplete. The sample consists of around 110,000 clones, around nine tenths of them appearing once. Sequences were derived from peripheral blood, sampled on day 0 of AZD1222 vaccination. These receptors all stem from an adult in good health.

The V and J genes are TRBV6-2 or TRBV6-3 and TRBJ1-5; D unresolved. This CDR3 region has 14 residues. Germline CDR1 is MNHEY and CDR2 is SVGEGT. Between the trimmed V and J ends, which lost 2 bases and 2 bases, there was a span of 7 bases. The CDR3 is CASSYGSGNQPQHF. CDR3 nucleotides: TGTGCCAGCAGTTACGGATCAGGCAATCAGCCCCAGCATTTT.

The rearrangement joins TRBV7-2 to TRBJ1-2, with unresolved D. Trimming removed 5 bases at V and 0 bases at J, with 10 bases between. The CDR3 is made up of 14 amino acids. Per the germline V gene, CDR1 is SGHTA and CDR2 is FQGNSA. CDR3 sequence reads: CASSRGGTNYGYTF. CDR3 sequence (DNA): TGTGCCAGCAGCCGGGGAGGGACTAACTATGGCTACACCTTC.

The V and J genes are TRBV20-1 and TRBJ2-7; either TRBD1 or TRBD2 may fit D (5 bases each). V was pared by 3 bases and J by 4 bases, with 7 bases between. Germline values: CDR1 DFQATT, CDR2 SNEGSKA (reference sequence). The CDR3 extends over 11 amino acids. The CDR3 sequence: CSARGDYEQYF. The CDR3 DNA sequence: TGCAGTGCTAGGGGGGATTACGAGCAGTACTTC.

V usage is TRBV6-6 and J usage is TRBJ2-7; either TRBD1 or TRBD2 may supply D (5 bases each). This CDR3 contains 12 residues. Germline CDR1 MNHNY, CDR2 SVGAGI (reference sequence). The V and J ends lost 4 bases and 3 bases respectively, with 7 bases between them. CDR3 residues: CASSWDHYEQYF. CDR3 bases: TGTGCCAGCAGTTGGGACCACTACGAGCAGTACTTC.

This clone was found once. The chain carries TRBV5-1 and TRBJ2-7; TRBD2 matches at 13 bases. V trimming: 2 bases; J trimming: 2 bases; junction bases outside the gene matches: 10. Germline CDR1 reads SGHRS; CDR2 reads YFSETQ. This CDR3 spans 18 amino acids. The chain's CDR3 is CASSLLAGGSSSPYEQYF. CDR3 sequence (DNA): TGCGCCAGCAGCTTACTAGCGGGAGGGAGTTCAAGCCCCTACGAGCAGTACTTC.

V is TRBV7-9 and J is TRBJ2-7, with D maybe TRBD2 (5 bases). Germline-derived CDR1 and CDR2 are SEHNR and FQNEAQ (reference sequence). V was pared by 5 bases and J by 6 bases, with 8 bases between. This CDR3 has 11 amino acids. In DNA, the CDR3 is TGTGCCAGCAGCACCGGAGGCGAGCAGTACTTC. It encodes CASSTGGEQYF.

The genes are TRBV28 and TRBJ1-1, with 8 bases aligning to TRBD1. With V trimmed by 7 bases and J by 4 bases, 14 bases remained unmatched. This CDR3 contains 16 residues. CDR1 is MDHEN and CDR2 is SYDVKM in the germline V gene. CDR3 nucleotides: TGTGCCAGCAAACCAGCCCAGGGGGCGCGGAGCACTGAAGCTTTCTTT. Translated, it gives CASKPAQGARSTEAFF.

This clone was seen more than once but under ten times. The chain has TRBV12-3 or TRBV12-4 and TRBJ1-2; D is unclear. The CDR3 totals 13 residues. The V and J ends lost 2 bases and 10 bases respectively, with 14 bases between them. The CDR3 is CASSLSTVTTYTF. The CDR3 bases are TGTGCCAGCAGTTTAAGCACAGTCACGACCTACACCTTC.

The rearrangement joins TRBV19 to TRBJ1-2; weak D call: TRBD1 (6 bases). The CDR3 length is 12 residues. Trimming left V 6 bases short and J 1 base short, with 6 bases between. Per germline, CDR1 LNHDA and CDR2 SQIVND (reference sequence). This chain's CDR3 is CASRGGNYGYTF. CDR3 sequence (DNA): TGTGCCAGTAGAGGGGGTAACTATGGCTACACCTTC.

This clone was observed a handful of times. CDR3 loop: CASSLGSGANYGYTF. The CDR3 nucleotides are TGTGCCAGCAGCTTGGGTTCGGGGGCTAACTATGGCTACACCTTC. The chain links TRBV7-9 to TRBJ1-2; possibly TRBD1 for D (5 bases). Trimming shortened V by 3 bases and J by 0 bases, and 11 bases separated the two germline ends. The CDR3 extends over 15 amino acids. Germline lookup yields CDR1 SEHNR and CDR2 FQNEAQ (reference sequence).

This clone was detected once. The chain couples TRBV18 to TRBJ2-2; no reliable D call. The CDR3 extends over 13 amino acids. V lost 3 bases and J 1 base, leaving 3 bases between the germline ends. The germline V gene has CDR1 KGHSH and CDR2 LQKENI. CDR3 sequence (DNA): TGTGCCAGCTCACCGCTGAACACCGGGGAGCTGTTTTTT. Encoded protein: CASSPLNTGELFF.

This clone was detected a few times. The chain recombines TRBV7-9 with TRBJ1-4, with TRBD1 matching 7 bases. J lost 4 bases, V lost 1 base, and 3 bases had no gene match. Germline lookup yields CDR1 SEHNR and CDR2 FQNEAQ (reference sequence). This CDR3 comprises 15 residues. As DNA, the CDR3 is TGTGCCAGCAGCTTAGGGGGACAGATTAATGAAAAACTGTTTTTT. It is translated as CASSLGGQINEKLFF.

The chain employs TRBV18 and TRBJ2-7, with TRBD1 matching over 9 bases. The CDR3 length is 12 residues. The germline V gene has CDR1 KGHSH and CDR2 LQKENI. V shed 5 bases and J 6 bases; nucleotides not matched to a gene: 2. The CDR3 loop is CASSAGQGEQYF. In DNA, the CDR3 is TGTGCCAGCTCAGCGGGACAGGGCGAGCAGTACTTC.

This chain joins TRBV18 and TRBJ1-4; D possibly corresponds to TRBD1 (5 bases). Germline-derived CDR1 and CDR2 are KGHSH and LQKENI. Trimming removed 3 bases from V and 0 bases from J, with 8 bases in between. The CDR3 is 15 amino acids. CDR3 in amino acids: CASSPETATNEKLFF. The CDR3 DNA is TGTGCCAGCTCACCCGAGACAGCAACTAATGAAAAACTGTTTTTT.